What follows describes a single T cell receptor beta chain. A much larger clone lies one base from this, so it may be a read error. RNA transcripts yielded amplified TCR beta CDR3 regions. HTBI primers drove first-round RT-PCR of the TCR CDR3. TCRdb independently ran MiXCR on the multiplex PCR reads; one entry per CDR3 protein. The data contain over 200,000 distinct CDR3 sequences, about 14% of them seen just once; the ten biggest clones take up about an eighth. This entry is derived from a study of T cells in Graves' hyperthyroidism and ophthalmopathy. Germline values: CDR1 SGHRS, CDR2 YFSETQ. The CDR3 is 15 amino acids. Hyperthyroidism, newly diagnosed and lasting under 2 months, affected patients aged 18 to 65. Lactation, pregnancy, other autoimmune disease or uncontrolled infection led to exclusion of patients. For the diagnoses, clinical symptoms, serum thyroxine and TRAb, thyroid ultrasound and orbital computed tomography were used. PBMCs were obtained from about 9.9 ml fresh peripheral blood.

The TCR comes from a woman in her forties with Graves' hyperthyroidism that later progressed to Graves' ophthalmopathy. The chain carries TRBV5-1 and TRBJ2-1, with D perhaps TRBD2 (5 bases). Input material: blood. The CDR3 nucleotides read TGCGCCAGCAGCTCAAGGAGCGGCTGGTCAAATGAGCACTTCTTC. The encoded protein is CASSSRSGWSNEHFF.